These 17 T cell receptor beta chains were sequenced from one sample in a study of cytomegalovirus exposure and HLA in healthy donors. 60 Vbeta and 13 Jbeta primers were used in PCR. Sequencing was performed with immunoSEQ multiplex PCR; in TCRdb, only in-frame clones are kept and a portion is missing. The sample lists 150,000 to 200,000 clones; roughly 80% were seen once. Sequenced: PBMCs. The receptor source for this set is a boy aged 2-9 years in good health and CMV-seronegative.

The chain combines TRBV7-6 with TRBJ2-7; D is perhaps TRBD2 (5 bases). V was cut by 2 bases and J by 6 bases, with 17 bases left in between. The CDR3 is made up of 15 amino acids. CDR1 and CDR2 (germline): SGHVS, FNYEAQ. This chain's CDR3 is CASSLIGGSLAEQYF. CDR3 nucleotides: TGTGCCAGCAGCTTAATCGGCGGTAGTCTAGCCGAGCAGTACTTC.

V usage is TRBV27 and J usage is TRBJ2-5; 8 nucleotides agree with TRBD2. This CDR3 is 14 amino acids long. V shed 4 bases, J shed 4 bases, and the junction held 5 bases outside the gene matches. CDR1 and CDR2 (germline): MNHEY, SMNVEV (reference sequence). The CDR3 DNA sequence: TGTGCCAGCAGTTCCCTCAGCGGGAGAGAGACCCAGTACTTC. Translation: CASSSLSGRETQYF.

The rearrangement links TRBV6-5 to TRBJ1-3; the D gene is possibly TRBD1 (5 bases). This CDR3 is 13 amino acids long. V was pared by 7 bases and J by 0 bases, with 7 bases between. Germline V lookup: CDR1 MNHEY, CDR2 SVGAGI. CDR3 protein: CASKTASGNTIYF. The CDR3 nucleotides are TGTGCCAGCAAGACAGCCTCTGGAAACACCATATATTTT.

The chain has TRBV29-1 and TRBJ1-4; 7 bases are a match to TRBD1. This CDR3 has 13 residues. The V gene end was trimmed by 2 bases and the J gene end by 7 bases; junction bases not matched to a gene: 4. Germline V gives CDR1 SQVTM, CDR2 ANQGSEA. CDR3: CSVERAGGEKLFF. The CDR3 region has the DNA TGCAGCGTTGAAAGGGCAGGGGGTGAAAAACTGTTTTTT.

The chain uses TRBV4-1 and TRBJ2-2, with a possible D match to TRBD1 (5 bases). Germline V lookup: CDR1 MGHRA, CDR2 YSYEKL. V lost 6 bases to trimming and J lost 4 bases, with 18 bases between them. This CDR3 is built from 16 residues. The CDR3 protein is CASRPPLQGLTGELFF. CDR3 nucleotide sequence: TGCGCCAGCAGGCCCCCTCTTCAGGGCCTCACCGGGGAGCTGTTTTTT.

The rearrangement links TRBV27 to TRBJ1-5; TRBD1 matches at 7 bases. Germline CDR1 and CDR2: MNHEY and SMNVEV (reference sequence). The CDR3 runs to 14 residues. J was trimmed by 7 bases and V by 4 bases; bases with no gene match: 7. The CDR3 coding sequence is TGTGCCAGCAGTTCGCCAGGGGGAAACCAGCCCCAGCATTTT. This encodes CASSSPGGNQPQHF.

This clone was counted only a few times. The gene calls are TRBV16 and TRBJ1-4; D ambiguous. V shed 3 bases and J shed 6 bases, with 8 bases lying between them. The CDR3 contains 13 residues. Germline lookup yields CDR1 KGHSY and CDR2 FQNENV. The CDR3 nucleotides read TGTGCCAGCAGCCAGCGCGGGTATGAAAAACTGTTTTTT. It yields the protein CASSQRGYEKLFF.

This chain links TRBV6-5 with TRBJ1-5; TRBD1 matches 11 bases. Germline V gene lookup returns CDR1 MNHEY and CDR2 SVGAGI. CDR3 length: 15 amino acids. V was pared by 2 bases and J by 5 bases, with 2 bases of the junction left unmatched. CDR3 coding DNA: TGTGCCAGCAGTTACGGACAGGGGGCTGATCAGCCCCAGCATTTT. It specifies CASSYGQGADQPQHF.

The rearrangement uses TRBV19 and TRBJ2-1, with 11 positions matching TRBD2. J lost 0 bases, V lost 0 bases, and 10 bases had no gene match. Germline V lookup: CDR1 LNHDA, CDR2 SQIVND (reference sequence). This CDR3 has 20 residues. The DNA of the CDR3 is TGTGCCAGTAGTATAGAACCCTTAGCGGGAGGGATGGGCTCCTACAATGAGCAGTTCTTC. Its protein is CASSIEPLAGGMGSYNEQFF.

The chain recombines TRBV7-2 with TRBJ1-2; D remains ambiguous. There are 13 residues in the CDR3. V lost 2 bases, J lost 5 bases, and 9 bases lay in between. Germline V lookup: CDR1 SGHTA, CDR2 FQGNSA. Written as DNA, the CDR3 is TGTGCCAGCAGCTTACGAGGGTTTTATGGCTACACCTTC. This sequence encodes CASSLRGFYGYTF.

CDR3 amino acids: CASSPTQLGTNEKLFF. CDR3 DNA sequence: TGTGCCAGCAGCCCTACCCAATTGGGCACTAATGAAAAACTGTTTTTT. This sequence joins TRBV4-2 and TRBJ1-4; no clear D. Germline V gene sequence: CDR1 LGHNA, CDR2 YNFKEQ. Trimming took 4 bases from V and 2 from J, leaving 14 bases between them. The CDR3 loop spans 16 amino acids.

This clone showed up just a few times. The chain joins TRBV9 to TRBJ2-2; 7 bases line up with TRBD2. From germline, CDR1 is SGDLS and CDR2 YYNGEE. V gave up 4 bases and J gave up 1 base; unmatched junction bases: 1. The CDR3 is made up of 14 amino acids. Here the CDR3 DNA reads TGTGCCAGCAGCCCTAGCGGGAACACCGGGGAGCTGTTTTTT. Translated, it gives CASSPSGNTGELFF. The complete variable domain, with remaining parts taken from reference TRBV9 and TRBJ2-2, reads DSGVTQTPKHLITATGQRVTLRCSPRSGDLSVYWYQQSLDQGLQFLIQYYNGEERAKGNILERFSAQQFPDLHSELNLSSLELGDSALYFCASSPSGNTGELFFGEGSRLTVL.

The CDR3 here is CASSLLSGTGEQYF. The DNA for the CDR3 is TGTGCCAGCAGTTTACTTAGCGGCACGGGGGAGCAGTACTTC. V is TRBV28 and J is TRBJ2-7, with D perhaps matching TRBD2 (6 bases). V was clipped by 2 bases and J by 7 bases, with 15 bases between them. The germline gives CDR1 MDHEN, CDR2 SYDVKM. CDR3 length: 14 residues.

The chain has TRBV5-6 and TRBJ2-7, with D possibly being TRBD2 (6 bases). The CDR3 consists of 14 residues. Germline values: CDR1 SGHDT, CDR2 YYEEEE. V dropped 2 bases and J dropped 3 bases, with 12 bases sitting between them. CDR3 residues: CASSFRDLDYEQYF. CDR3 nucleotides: TGTGCCAGCAGCTTCCGGGACTTAGACTACGAGCAGTACTTC.

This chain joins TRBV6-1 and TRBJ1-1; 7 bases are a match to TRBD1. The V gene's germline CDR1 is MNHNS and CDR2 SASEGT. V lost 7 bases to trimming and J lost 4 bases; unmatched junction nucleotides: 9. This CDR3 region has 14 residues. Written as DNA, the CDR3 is TGTGCCAGCATGAGAGACAGGGCGGTCACTGAAGCTTTCTTT. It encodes CASMRDRAVTEAFF.

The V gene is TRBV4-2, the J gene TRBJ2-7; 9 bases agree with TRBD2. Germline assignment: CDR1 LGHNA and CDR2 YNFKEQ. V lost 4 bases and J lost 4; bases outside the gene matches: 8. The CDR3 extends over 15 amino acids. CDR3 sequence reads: CASSPWLAGQYEQYF. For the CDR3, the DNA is TGTGCCAGCAGCCCCTGGCTAGCGGGGCAATACGAGCAGTACTTC.

DNA for the CDR3: TGCGCCAGCAGCCACCCACCCCGGGGTACCTACGAGCAGTACTTC. Translated: CASSHPPRGTYEQYF. The V gene is TRBV4-1, the J gene TRBJ2-7, with D perhaps TRBD2 (5 bases). This CDR3 has 15 residues. Germline CDR1 reads MGHRA; CDR2 reads YSYEKL. Trimming took off 3 bases at V and 2 bases at J, with 14 bases between the two ends.